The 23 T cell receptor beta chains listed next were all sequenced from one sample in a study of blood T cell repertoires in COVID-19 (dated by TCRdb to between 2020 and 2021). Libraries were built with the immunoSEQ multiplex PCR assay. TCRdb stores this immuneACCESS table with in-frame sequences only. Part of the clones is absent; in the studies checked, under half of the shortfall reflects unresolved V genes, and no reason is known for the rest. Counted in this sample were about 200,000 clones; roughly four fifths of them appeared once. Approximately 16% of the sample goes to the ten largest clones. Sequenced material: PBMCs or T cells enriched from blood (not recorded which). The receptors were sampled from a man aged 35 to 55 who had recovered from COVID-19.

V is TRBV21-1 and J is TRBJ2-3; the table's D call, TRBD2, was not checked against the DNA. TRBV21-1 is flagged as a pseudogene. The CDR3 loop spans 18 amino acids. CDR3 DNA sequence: TGTGCCAGCAGGTACCTCGAGAGGACTAGCGGGTGGACAGATACGCAGTATTTT. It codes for CASRYLERTSGWTDTQYF.

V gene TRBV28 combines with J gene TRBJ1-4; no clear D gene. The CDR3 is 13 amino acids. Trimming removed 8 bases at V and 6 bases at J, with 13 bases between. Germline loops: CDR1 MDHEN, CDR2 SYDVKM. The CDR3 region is CASVQAQDEKLFF. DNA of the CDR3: TGTGCCAGCGTGCAGGCCCAGGATGAAAAACTGTTTTTT.

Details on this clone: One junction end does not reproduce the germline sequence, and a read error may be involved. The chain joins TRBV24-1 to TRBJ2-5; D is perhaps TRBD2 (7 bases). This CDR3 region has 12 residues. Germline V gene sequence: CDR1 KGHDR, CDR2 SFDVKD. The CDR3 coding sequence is TGTGCCACCAGTGACCCTGGGGGGGGGCAGCACTTC. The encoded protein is CATSDPGGGQHF.

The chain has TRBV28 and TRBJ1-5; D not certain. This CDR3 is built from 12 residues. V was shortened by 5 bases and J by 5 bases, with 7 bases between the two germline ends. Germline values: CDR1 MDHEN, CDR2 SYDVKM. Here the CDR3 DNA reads TGTGCCAGCAGTCCCATTGATCAGCCCCAGCATTTT. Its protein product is CASSPIDQPQHF.

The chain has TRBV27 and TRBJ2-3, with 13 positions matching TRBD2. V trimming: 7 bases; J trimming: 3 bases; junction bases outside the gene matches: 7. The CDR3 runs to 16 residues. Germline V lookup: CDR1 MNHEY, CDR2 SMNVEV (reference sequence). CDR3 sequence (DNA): TGTGCCAGCAACAAACTAGCGGGAGGGCCGACAGATACGCAGTATTTT. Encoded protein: CASNKLAGGPTDTQYF.

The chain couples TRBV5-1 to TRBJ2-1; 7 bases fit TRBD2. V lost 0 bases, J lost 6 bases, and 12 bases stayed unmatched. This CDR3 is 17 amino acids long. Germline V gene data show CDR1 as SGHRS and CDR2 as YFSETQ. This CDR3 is CASSLAGGGQGSNEQFF. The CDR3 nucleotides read TGCGCCAGCAGCTTGGCGGGGGGAGGCCAAGGGTCCAATGAGCAGTTCTTC.

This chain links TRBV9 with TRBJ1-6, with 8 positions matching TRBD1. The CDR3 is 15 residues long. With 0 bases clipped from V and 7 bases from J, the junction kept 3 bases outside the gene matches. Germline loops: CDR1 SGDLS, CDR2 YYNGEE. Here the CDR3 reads CASSVGGDRNSPLHF. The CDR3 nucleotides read TGTGCCAGCAGCGTAGGTGGGGACAGGAATTCACCCCTCCACTTT. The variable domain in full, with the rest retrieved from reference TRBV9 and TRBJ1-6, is DSGVTQTPKHLITATGQRVTLRCSPRSGDLSVYWYQQSLDQGLQFLIQYYNGEERAKGNILERFSAQQFPDLHSELNLSSLELGDSALYFCASSVGGDRNSPLHFGNGTRLTVT.

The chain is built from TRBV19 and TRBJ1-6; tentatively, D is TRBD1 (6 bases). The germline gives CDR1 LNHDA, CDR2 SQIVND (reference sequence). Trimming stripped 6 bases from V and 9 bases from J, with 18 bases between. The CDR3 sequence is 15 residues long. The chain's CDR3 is CASSRTASGGSPLHF. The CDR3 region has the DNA TGTGCCAGTAGCCGGACAGCTTCGGGGGGTTCACCCCTCCACTTT.

The CDR3 DNA reads as TGTGCCAGCAGCCAAGTTGGGGGAGGCAACTATGGCTACACCTTC. As protein: CASSQVGGGNYGYTF. V is TRBV3-1 (or the pseudogene TRBV3-2) and J is TRBJ1-2; D might be TRBD1 (5 bases). Trimming stripped 1 base from V and 2 bases from J, with 11 bases between. The CDR3 extends over 15 amino acids. Per germline, CDR1 LGHDT and CDR2 YNNKEL (reference sequence).

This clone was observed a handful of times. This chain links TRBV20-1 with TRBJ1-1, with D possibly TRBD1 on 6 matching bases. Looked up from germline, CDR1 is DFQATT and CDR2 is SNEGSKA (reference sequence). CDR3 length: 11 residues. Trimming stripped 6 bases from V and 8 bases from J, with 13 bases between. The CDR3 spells CSASRTEEAFF. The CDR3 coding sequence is TGCAGTGCCTCAAGGACAGAAGAAGCTTTCTTT.

This CDR3 reads CASSLGQWGFEKLFF. Written as DNA, the CDR3 is TGTGCCAGCAGCTTGGGACAGTGGGGTTTTGAAAAACTGTTTTTT. This sequence joins TRBV7-9 and TRBJ1-4, with 7 bases matching TRBD1. This CDR3 contains 15 residues. Germline V CDR1 and CDR2: SEHNR, FQNEAQ (reference sequence). V lost 3 bases, J lost 7 bases, and 8 bases stayed unmatched.

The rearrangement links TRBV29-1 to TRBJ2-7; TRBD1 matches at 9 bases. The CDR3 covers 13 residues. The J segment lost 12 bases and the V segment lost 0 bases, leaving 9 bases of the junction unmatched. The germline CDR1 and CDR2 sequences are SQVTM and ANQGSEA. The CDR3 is CSVEDRVDRGRYF. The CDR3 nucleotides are TGCAGCGTTGAAGATAGGGTGGACAGGGGCCGGTACTTC.

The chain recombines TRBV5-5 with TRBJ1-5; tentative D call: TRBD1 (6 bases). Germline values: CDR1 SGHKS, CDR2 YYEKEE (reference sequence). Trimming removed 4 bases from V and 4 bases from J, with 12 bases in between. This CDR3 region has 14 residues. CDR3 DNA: TGTGCCAGCAGCCGAGGACAGCTTAATCAGCCCCAGCATTTT. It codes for CASSRGQLNQPQHF.

The CDR3 DNA reads TGTGCCAGCAGCCAAGAAAGGACGGGTAGACAGGGGGCGCATGGGGACTATGGCTACACCTTC. Translating gives CASSQERTGRQGAHGDYGYTF. The V gene is TRBV3-1 (or the pseudogene TRBV3-2), the J gene TRBJ1-2, with 10 bases aligning to TRBD1. The CDR3 runs 21 residues. V lost 0 bases to trimming and J lost 3 bases; unmatched junction nucleotides: 19. Germline CDR1 LGHDT, CDR2 YNNKEL (reference sequence).

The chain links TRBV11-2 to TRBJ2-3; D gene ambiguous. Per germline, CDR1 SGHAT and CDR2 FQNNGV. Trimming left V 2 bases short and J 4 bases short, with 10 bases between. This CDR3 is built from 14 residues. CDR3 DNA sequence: TGTGCCAGCAGCTTAAGTCCCGGGTCAGATACGCAGTATTTT. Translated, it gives CASSLSPGSDTQYF.

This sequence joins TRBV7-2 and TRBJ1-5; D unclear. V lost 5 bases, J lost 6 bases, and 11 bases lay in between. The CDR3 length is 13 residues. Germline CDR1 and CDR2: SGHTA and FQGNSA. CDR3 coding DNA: TGTGCCAGCAGCCTATCGCGGGGTCAGCCCCAGCATTTT. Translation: CASSLSRGQPQHF.

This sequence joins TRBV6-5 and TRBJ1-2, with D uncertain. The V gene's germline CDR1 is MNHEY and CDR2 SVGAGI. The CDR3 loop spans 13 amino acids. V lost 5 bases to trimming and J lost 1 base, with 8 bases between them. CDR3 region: CASSPADNYGYTF. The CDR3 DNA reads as TGTGCCAGCAGTCCGGCGGATAACTATGGCTACACCTTC.

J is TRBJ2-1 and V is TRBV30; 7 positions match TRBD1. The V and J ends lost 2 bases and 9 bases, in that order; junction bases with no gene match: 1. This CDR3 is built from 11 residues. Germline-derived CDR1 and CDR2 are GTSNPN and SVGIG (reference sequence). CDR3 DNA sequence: TGTGCCTGGAGTAAGGGGGCTGAGCAGTTCTTC. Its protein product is CAWSKGAEQFF.

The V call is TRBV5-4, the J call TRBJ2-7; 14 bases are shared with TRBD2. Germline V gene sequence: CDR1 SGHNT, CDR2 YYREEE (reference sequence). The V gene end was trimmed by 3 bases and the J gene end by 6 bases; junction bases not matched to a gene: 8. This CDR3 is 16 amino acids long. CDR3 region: CASSSGTSGRPFEQYF. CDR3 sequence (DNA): TGTGCCAGCAGCTCCGGGACTAGCGGGAGACCCTTCGAGCAGTACTTC.

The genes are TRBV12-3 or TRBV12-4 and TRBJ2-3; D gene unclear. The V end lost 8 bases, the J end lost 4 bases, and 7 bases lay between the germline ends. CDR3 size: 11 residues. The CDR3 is CASGAADTQYF. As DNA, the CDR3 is TGTGCCAGCGGAGCAGCAGATACGCAGTATTTT.

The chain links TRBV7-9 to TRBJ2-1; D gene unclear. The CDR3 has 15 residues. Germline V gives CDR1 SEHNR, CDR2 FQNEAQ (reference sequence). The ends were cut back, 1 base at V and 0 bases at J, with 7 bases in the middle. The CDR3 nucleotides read TGTGCCAGCAGCTTAGGACTTAGCTCCTACAATGAGCAGTTCTTC. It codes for CASSLGLSSYNEQFF.

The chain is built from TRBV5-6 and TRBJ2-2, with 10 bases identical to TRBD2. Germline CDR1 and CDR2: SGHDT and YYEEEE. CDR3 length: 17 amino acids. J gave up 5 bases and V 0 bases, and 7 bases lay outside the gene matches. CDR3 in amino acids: CASSLVPGTSVTGELFF. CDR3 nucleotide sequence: TGTGCCAGCAGCTTGGTGCCCGGGACTAGCGTGACCGGGGAGCTGTTTTTT.

CDR3 protein: CASTPGQGWADTQYF. As DNA, the CDR3 is TGTGCCAGCACCCCGGGACAGGGGTGGGCAGATACGCAGTATTTT. The V and J genes are TRBV6-5 and TRBJ2-3; 10 nucleotides agree with TRBD1. Germline V gene sequence: CDR1 MNHEY, CDR2 SVGAGI. V lost 7 bases, J lost 4 bases, and 8 bases stayed unmatched. The CDR3 loop spans 15 amino acids.